This record covers a single TCR beta chain. What antigen it recognizes has not been identified. No much larger clone exists at a distance of one base, and base qualities are not known. This specimen belongs to a study of blood T cell repertoires in COVID-19 (dated by TCRdb to the early 2020s). About the full investigation: Collaborator samples came from the United States, Italy and Spain and covered acute and convalescent phases of COVID-19. The prospective study material was composed of cDNA or gDNA derived from T cells, B-cell-depleted T cells, or PBMCs. The dataset comprised deeply sampled blood TCRbeta repertoires from subjects exposed to, actively infected with, or recovered from COVID-19. The repertoires were released in a freely available public database intended as a resource for research on the immune response to SARS-CoV-2. Samples came from the ongoing ImmuneRACE study (first 160 participants) plus 1,254 subjects from 6 global collaborators. A de-identified subject ID, COVID-19 status, age in years and sex were almost always included in the sample metadata. Where available, HLA class I and class II types were obtained from metadata supplied by the sample provider rather than from assay-based typing.

TCRbeta CDR3 regions were amplified from genomic DNA using the immunoSEQ Assay, a bias-controlled multiplex PCR. Per the source publication's procedure: The number of nucleated cells in each sample was estimated from the amplification of reference gene primers within the assay. To quantify the absolute abundance of each unique TCRbeta CDR3 rearrangement, sequence reads were collapsed and filtered. Productive Simpson clonality was computed per sample as the square root of Simpson's diversity index over productive rearrangements. The clones in this table, taken by TCRdb from immuneACCESS, are in-frame only. Not every clone is retained; where verified, under half of the shortfall comes from an unresolved V gene, and the cause of the rest is unknown. V and J calls and clone size are those listed in that table; D and trimming were worked out from the DNA. The sample records over 150,000 clones, approximately 80% of which are singletons. Together, the top ten hold roughly an eighth of the sample.

At one collaborating source in Seattle, patients were enrolled during active infection and were followed longitudinally through the course of disease. Collaborating institutions collected whole blood in K2EDTA tubes following their own protocols. For TCRbeta analysis, collaborators shipped samples as frozen whole blood, isolated PBMCs, or DNA extracted from either of those sample types. The CDR3 sequence holds 16 residues, the cysteine and valine included. The DNA shown is the 48-base CDR3, in frame from base 1. From the germline V gene, CDR1 is SGDLS and CDR2 is YYNGEE. V loses 0 bases at its end and J loses 3 bases; junction bases beyond the gene matches: 1. Broader findings and caveats from the paper: The quantity of clinical and demographic metadata differed by source and by participant and was supplied without curation.

Sequences were obtained from peripheral blood. The sequence was collected from an older woman with COVID-19, enrolled during active disease. The chain uses TRBV9 and TRBJ2-7, and 15 bases in between align with TRBD2. The nucleotides are TGTGCCAGCAGCGTAGAGGGACTAGCGGGGGGCTACGAGCAGTACGTC. Its translation is CASSVEGLAGGYEQYV.